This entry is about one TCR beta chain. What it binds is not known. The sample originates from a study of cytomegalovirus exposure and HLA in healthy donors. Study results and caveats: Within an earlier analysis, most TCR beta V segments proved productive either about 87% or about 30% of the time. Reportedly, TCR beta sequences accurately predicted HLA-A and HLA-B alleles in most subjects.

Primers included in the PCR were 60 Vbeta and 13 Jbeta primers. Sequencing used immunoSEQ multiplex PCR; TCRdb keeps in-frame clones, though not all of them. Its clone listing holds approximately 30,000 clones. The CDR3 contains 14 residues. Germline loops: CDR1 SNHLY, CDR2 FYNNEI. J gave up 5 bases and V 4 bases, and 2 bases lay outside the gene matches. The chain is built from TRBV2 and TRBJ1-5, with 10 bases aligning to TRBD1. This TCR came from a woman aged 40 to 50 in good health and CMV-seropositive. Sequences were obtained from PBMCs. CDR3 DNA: TGTGCCAGCAGTGGGGGGACAGGGGATCAGCCCCAGCATTTT. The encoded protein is CASSGGTGDQPQHF. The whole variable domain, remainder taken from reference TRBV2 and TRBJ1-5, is EPEVTQTPSHQVTQMGQEVILRCVPISNHLYFYWYRQILGQKVEFLVSFYNNEISEKSEIFDDQFSVERPDGSNFTLKIRSTKLEDSAMYFCASSGGTGDQPQHFGDGTRLSIL.